Sequencing of this T cell receptor (beta chain) was carried out in a study of blood T cell repertoires in COVID-19. On the study more broadly: Material from acute and convalescent COVID-19 was sourced from the United States, Italy and Spain. T cells, B-cell-depleted T cells, or PBMCs provided the cDNA or gDNA that served as material.

Per the germline V gene, CDR1 is SGHNT and CDR2 is YENEEA. The CDR3 contains 13 residues. Trimming took 4 bases from V and 1 from J, leaving 7 bases between them. In the original workflow: Amplification with reference gene primers provided the estimates of nucleated cell counts. Using immunoSEQ multiplex PCR, the repertoire was profiled, and TCRdb retains in-frame clones only, with some absent. The V and J calls and clone size come from that table; D and trimming were worked out from the DNA. In the table there are 50,000 to 65,000 clones, 85% to 90% of which are singletons. This chain uses TRBV11-3 with TRBJ1-1; the D is unclear. Sample: peripheral blood. The sequence came from a human donor in a cohort sampled during active COVID-19. In DNA, the CDR3 is TGTGCCAGCAGCTCCCAGGAGAACACTGAAGCTTTCTTT. It encodes CASSSQENTEAFF.